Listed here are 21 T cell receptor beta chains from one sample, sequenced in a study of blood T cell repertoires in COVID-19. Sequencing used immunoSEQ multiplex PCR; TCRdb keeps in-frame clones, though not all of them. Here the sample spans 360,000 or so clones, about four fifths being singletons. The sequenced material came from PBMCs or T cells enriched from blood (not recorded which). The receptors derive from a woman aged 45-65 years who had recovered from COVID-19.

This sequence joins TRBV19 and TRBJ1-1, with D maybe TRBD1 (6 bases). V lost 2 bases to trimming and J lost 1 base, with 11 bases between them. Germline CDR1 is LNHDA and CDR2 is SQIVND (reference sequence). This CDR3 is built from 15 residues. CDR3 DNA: TGTGCCAGTAGTATAAGACAGGAACGGAACACTGAAGCTTTCTTT. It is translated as CASSIRQERNTEAFF. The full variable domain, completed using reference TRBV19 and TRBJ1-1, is DGGITQSPKYLFRKEGQNVTLSCEQNLNHDAMYWYRQDPGQGLRLIYYSQIVNDFQKGDIAEGYSVSREKKESFPLTVTSAQKNPTAFYLCASSIRQERNTEAFFGQGTRLTVV.

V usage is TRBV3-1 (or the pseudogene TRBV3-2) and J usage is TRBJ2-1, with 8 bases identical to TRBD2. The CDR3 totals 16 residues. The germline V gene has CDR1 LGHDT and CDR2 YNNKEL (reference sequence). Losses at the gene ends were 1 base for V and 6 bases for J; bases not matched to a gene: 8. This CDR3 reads CASSQGAGVSFNEQFF. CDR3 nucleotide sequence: TGTGCCAGCAGCCAAGGAGCGGGGGTATCTTTCAATGAGCAGTTCTTC.

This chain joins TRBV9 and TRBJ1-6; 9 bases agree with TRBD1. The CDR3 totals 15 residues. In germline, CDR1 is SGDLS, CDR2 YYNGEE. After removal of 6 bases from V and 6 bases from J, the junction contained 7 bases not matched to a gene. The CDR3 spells CASTAKGQGNSPLHF. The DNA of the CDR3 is TGTGCCAGCACCGCAAAGGGACAGGGTAATTCACCCCTCCACTTT. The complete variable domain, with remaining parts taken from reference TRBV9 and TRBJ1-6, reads DSGVTQTPKHLITATGQRVTLRCSPRSGDLSVYWYQQSLDQGLQFLIQYYNGEERAKGNILERFSAQQFPDLHSELNLSSLELGDSALYFCASTAKGQGNSPLHFGNGTRLTVT.

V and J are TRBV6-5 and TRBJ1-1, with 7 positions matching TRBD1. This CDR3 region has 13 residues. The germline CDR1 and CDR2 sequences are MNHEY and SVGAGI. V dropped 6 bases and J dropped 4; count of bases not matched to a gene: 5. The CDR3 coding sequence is TGTGCCAGCAGCCCCGCAGGGGGCACTGAAGCTTTCTTT. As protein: CASSPAGGTEAFF.

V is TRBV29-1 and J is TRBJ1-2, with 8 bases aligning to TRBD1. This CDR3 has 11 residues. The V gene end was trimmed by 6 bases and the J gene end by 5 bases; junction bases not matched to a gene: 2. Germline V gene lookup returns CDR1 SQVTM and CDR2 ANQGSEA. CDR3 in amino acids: CSVRTGYGYTF. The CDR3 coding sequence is TGCAGCGTCCGGACAGGGTATGGCTACACCTTC. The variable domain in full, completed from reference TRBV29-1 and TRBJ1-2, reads SAVISQKPSRDICQRGTSLTIQCQVDSQVTMMFWYRQQPGQSLTLIATANQGSEATYESGFVIDKFPISRPNLTFSTLTVSNMSPEDSSIYLCSVRTGYGYTFGSGTRLTVV.

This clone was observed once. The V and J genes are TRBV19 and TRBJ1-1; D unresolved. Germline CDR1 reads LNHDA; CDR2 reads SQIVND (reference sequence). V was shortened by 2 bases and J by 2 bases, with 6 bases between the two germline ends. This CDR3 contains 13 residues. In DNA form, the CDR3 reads TGTGCCAGTAGTATACACAGTAACACTGAAGCTTTCTTT. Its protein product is CASSIHSNTEAFF.

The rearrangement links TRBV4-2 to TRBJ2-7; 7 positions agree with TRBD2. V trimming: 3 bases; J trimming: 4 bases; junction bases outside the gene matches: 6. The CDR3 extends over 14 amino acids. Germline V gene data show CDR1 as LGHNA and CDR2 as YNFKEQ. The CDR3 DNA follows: TGTGCCAGCAGCCAGCTCCTCGGGGGGTACGAGCAGTACTTC. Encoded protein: CASSQLLGGYEQYF.

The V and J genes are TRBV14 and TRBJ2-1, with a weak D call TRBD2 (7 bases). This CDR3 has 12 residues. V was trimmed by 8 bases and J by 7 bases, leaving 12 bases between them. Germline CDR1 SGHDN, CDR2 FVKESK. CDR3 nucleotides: TGTGCCAGCGGGAGGGGGGCGAATGAGCAGTTCTTC. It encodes CASGRGANEQFF.

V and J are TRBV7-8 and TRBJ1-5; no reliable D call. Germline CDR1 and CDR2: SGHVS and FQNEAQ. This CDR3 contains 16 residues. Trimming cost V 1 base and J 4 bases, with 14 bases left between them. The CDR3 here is CASSLGWKGDNQPQHF. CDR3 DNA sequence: TGTGCCAGCAGCTTAGGCTGGAAGGGAGATAATCAGCCCCAGCATTTT.

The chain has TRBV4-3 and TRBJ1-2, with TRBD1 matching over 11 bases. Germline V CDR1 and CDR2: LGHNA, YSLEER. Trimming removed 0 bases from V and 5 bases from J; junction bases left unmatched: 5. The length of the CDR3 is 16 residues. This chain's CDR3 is CASSQDIGQGAYGYTF. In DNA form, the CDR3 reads TGCGCCAGCAGCCAAGATATAGGACAGGGGGCATATGGCTACACCTTC.

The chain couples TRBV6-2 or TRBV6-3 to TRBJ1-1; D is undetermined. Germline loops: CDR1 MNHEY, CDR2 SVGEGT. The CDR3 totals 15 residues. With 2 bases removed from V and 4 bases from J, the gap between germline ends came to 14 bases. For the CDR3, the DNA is TGTGCCAGCAGTTACCTATCGGGGATCGGCACTGAAGCTTTCTTT. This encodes CASSYLSGIGTEAFF.

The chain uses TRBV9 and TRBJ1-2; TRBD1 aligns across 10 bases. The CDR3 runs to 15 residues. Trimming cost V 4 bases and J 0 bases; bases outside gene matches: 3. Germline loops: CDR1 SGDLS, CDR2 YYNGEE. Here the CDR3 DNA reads TGTGCCAGCAGCCTAGGGACAGGGGCTAACTATGGCTACACCTTC. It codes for CASSLGTGANYGYTF.

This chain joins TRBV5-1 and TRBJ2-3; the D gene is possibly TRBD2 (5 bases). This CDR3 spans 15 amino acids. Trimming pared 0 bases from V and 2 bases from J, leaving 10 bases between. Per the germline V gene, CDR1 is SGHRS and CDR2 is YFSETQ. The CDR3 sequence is CASSLGVAYTDTQYF. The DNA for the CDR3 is TGCGCCAGCAGCTTGGGGGTAGCGTACACAGATACGCAGTATTTT.

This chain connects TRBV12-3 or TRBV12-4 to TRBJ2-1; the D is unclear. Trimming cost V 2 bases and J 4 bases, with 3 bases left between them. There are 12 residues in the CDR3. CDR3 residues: CASSLTYNEQFF. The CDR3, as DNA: TGTGCCAGCAGTTTAACATACAATGAGCAGTTCTTC.

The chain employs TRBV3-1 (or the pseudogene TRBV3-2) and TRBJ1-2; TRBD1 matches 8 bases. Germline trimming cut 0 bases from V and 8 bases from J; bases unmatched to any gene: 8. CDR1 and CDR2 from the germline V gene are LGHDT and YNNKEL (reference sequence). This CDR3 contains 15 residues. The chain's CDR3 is CASSQDGQGLYGYTF. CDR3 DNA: TGTGCCAGCAGCCAAGATGGACAGGGTCTGTACGGCTACACCTTC.

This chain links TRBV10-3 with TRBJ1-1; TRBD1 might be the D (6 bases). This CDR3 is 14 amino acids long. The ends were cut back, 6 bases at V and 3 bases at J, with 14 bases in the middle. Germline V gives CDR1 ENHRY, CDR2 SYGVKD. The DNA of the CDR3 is TGTGCCATCAGGTGGCAGGGGATGGACACTGAAGCTTTCTTT. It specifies CAIRWQGMDTEAFF.

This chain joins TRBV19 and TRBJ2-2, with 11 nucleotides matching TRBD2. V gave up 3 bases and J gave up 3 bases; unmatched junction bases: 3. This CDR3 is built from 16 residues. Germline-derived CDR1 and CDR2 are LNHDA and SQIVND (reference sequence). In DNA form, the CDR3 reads TGTGCCAGTAGTATCACTAGCGGGGGAGACACCGGGGAGCTGTTTTTT. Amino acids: CASSITSGGDTGELFF.

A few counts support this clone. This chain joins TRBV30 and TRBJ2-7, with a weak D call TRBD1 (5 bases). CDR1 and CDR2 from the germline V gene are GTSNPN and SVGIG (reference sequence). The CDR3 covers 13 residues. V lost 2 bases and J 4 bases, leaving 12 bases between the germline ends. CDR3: CAWSRGVQYEQYF. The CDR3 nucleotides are TGTGCCTGGAGTAGGGGCGTCCAGTACGAGCAGTACTTC.

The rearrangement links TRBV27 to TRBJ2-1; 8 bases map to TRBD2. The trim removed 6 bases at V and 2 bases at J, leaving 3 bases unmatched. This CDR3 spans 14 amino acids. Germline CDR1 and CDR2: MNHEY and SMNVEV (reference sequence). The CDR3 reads CASRVSGAYNEQFF. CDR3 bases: TGTGCCAGCAGGGTTAGCGGGGCCTACAATGAGCAGTTCTTC.

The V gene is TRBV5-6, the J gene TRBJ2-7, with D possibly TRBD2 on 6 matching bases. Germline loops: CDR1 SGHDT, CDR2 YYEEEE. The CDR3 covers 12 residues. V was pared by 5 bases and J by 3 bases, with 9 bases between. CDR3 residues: CASRRGGYEQYF. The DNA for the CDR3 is TGTGCCAGCAGACGGGGAGGCTACGAGCAGTACTTC.

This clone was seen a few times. The CDR3 nucleotides are TGTGCCAGCAGCCATCCTAGCTCCAATGAGCAGTTCTTC. Its protein is CASSHPSSNEQFF. V and J are TRBV14 and TRBJ2-1, with D tentatively TRBD2 (5 bases). Germline V gene data show CDR1 as SGHDN and CDR2 as FVKESK. Between the trimmed V and J ends, which lost 3 bases and 6 bases, there was a span of 9 bases. There are 13 residues in the CDR3.